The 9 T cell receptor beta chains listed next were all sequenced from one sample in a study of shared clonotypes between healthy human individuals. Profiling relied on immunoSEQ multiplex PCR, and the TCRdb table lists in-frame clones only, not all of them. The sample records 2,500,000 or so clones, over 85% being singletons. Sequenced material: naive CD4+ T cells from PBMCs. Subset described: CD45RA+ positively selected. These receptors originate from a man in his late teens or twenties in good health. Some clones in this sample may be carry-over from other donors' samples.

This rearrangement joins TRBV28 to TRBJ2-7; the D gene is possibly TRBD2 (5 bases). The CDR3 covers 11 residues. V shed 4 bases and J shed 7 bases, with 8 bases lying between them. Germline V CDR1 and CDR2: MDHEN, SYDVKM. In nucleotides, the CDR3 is TGTGCCAGCAGTTCCGGGGTAGAGCAGTACTTC. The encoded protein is CASSSGVEQYF.

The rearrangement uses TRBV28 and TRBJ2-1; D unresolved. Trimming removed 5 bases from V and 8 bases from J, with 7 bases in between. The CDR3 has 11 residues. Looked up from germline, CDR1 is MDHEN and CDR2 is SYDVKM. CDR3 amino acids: CASSSIDEQFF. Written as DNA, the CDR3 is TGTGCCAGCAGTAGTATCGATGAGCAGTTCTTC.

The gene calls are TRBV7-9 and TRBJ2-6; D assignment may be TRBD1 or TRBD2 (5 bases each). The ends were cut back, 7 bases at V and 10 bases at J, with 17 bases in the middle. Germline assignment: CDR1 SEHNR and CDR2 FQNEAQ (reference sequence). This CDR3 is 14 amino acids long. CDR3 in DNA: TGTGCCAGCAACGAGGGGCAGCTGCTTAACGTCCTGACTTTC. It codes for CASNEGQLLNVLTF. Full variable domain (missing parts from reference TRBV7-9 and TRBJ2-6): DTGVSQNPRHKITKRGQNVTFRCDPISEHNRLYWYRQTLGQGPEFLTYFQNEAQLEKSRLLSDRFSAERPKGSFSTLEIQRTEQGDSAMYLCASNEGQLLNVLTFGAGSRLTVL.

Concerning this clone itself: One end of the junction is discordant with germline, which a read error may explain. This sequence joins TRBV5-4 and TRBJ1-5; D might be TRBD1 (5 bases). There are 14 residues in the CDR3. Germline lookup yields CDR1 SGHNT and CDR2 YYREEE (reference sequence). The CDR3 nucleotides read TGTGCCAGCAGCTTGGCGGGGCGGGGTCAGCCCCGGCATTTT. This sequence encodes CASSLAGRGQPRHF.

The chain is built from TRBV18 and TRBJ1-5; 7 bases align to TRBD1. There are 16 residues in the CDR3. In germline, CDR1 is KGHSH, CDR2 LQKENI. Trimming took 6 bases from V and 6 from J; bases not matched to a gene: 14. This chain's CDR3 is CASSLYDREAGQPQHF. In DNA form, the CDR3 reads TGTGCCAGCTCCCTATACGACAGGGAAGCAGGTCAGCCCCAGCATTTT.

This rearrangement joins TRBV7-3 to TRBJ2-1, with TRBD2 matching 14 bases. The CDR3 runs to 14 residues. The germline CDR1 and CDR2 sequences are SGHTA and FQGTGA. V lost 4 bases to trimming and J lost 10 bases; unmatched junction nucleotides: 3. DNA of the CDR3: TGTGCCAGCAGCTCGGGACTAGCGGGAGTGGAGCAGTTCTTC. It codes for CASSSGLAGVEQFF.

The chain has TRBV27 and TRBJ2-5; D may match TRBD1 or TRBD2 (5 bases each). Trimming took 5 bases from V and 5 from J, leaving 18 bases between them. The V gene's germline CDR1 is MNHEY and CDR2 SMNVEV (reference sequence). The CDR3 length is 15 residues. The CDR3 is CASSPTIPGAETQYF. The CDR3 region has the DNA TGTGCCAGCAGTCCGACGATCCCCGGGGCCGAGACCCAGTACTTC.

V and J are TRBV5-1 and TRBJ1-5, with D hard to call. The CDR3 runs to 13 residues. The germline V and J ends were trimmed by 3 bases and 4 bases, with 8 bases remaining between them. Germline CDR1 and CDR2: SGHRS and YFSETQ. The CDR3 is CASSSESNQPQHF. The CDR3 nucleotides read TGCGCCAGCAGCTCGGAATCGAATCAGCCCCAGCATTTT.

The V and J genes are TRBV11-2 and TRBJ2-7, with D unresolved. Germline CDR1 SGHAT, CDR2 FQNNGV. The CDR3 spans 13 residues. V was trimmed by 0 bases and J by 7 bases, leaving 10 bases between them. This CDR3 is CASSLDPGREQYF. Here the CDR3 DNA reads TGTGCCAGCAGCTTAGATCCCGGCCGAGAGCAGTACTTC.